This note documents a single T cell receptor (beta chain) sequence. This clone appeared once. This receptor's antigen is unknown. Within one base of it there is no much larger clone, and no base qualities were kept. The data were taken from a study of blood T cell repertoires in COVID-19 (dated by TCRdb to the early 2020s). Background on the whole study: Collaborator samples came from the United States, Italy and Spain and covered acute and convalescent phases of COVID-19. Samples were obtained from the ongoing ImmuneRACE study (first 160 participants) and from 1,200 or so subjects provided by 6 global collaborators. A freely available public database, intended as a resource for researchers studying the immune response to SARS-CoV-2, is where the repertoires were released. Subjects who had been exposed to COVID-19, were actively infected with it, or had recovered from it provided the deeply sampled blood TCRbeta repertoires that made up the dataset. A de-identified subject ID, COVID-19 status, age in years and sex were almost always included in the sample metadata. HLA class I and class II types, where available, came from metadata supplied by the sample provider rather than from assay-based typing. The material from the prospective study consisted of cDNA or gDNA derived from T cells, B-cell-depleted T cells, or PBMCs.

Measured from the cysteine to the phenylalanine, the CDR3 is 14 residues long. CDR3 DNA only is kept here, 42 bases in frame from base 1. Looking up the germline V gene yields CDR1 SGDLS and CDR2 YYNGEE. Germline trimming: 5 bases from V, 6 bases from J; junction bases outside gene matches: 7. TCRbeta CDR3 regions were amplified from genomic DNA by means of the immunoSEQ Assay, a bias-controlled multiplex PCR. For the original study's pipeline: Nucleated cell counts per sample were estimated from amplification of reference gene primers within the assay. To quantify the absolute abundance of each unique TCRbeta CDR3 rearrangement, sequence reads were collapsed and filtered. For each sample, productive Simpson clonality was calculated as the square root of Simpson's diversity index over productive rearrangements. This immuneACCESS table, as held by TCRdb, lists in-frame sequences with V and J called but not all clones. Of the missing ones, under half trace to an unresolved V gene in checked studies; the others have no known cause. V, J and clone size are those of that table, while D and trimming were read from the DNA. For this sample there are more than 150,000 clones; about 86% appear just once. The top ten clones comprise roughly 20% of the sample.

The collaborating institutions used their own protocols to collect whole blood in K2EDTA tubes. For TCRbeta analysis, collaborator samples were shipped as frozen whole blood, as isolated PBMCs, or as DNA extracted from either sample type. Study-wide findings and limitations: The amount of clinical and demographic metadata varied by source and participant and was provided uncurated.

Input material: peripheral blood. The rearranged chain carries TRBV9 and TRBJ2-3; 9 middle bases align to TRBD2. This TCR was sampled from a man in his 70s with active or convalescent COVID-19. The bases read TGTGCCAGCAGTTCGGGACTAGCTGGCGATACGCAGTATTTT. This is translated as CASSSGLAGDTQYF. The entire variable domain, with the stretches around the CDR3 drawn from the reference TRBV9 and TRBJ2-3 proteins, is DSGVTQTPKHLITATGQRVTLRCSPRSGDLSVYWYQQSLDQGLQFLIQYYNGEERAKGNILERFSAQQFPDLHSELNLSSLELGDSALYFCASSSGLAGDTQYFGPGTRLTVL.